These 20 T cell receptor beta chains were all obtained from the same sample, sequenced in a study of blood T cell repertoires in COVID-19. Sequenced by immunoSEQ multiplex PCR; TCRdb stores in-frame clones only, minus some. This sample carries around 99,000 clones, around 90% of them seen once, and the ten largest clones take around 1.1%. Sequenced sample: peripheral blood. These receptors came from a human donor in a cohort sampled during active COVID-19.

Points on this clone: The same CDR3 arises from other DNA sequences in this sample as well. This chain joins TRBV5-6 and TRBJ2-7; D gene ambiguous. The CDR3 covers 11 residues. The V and J ends lost 4 bases and 0 bases respectively, with 2 bases between them. The germline V gene has CDR1 SGHDT and CDR2 YYEEEE. Here the CDR3 DNA reads TGTGCCAGCAGCCACTCCTACGAGCAGTACTTC. This gives the protein CASSHSYEQYF. The variable domain in full, with the rest retrieved from reference TRBV5-6 and TRBJ2-7, is DAGVTQSPTHLIKTRGQQVTLRCSPKSGHDTVSWYQQALGQGPQFIFQYYEEEERQRGNFPDRFSGHQFPNYSSELNVNALLLGDSALYLCASSHSYEQYFGPGTRLTVT.

This chain links TRBV24-1 with TRBJ2-7, with 11 bases lining up with TRBD2. The CDR3 has 15 amino acids. Losses at the gene ends were 3 bases for V and 3 bases for J; bases not matched to a gene: 3. Germline assignment: CDR1 KGHDR and CDR2 SFDVKD. CDR3 loop: CATSDPTSGNYEQYF. In DNA, the CDR3 is TGTGCCACCAGTGATCCGACTAGCGGGAACTACGAGCAGTACTTC.

The rearrangement uses TRBV5-1 and TRBJ1-1, with D maybe TRBD1 (5 bases). CDR3 length equals 14 residues. The germline CDR1 and CDR2 sequences are SGHRS and YFSETQ. Trimming shortened V by 0 bases and J by 1 base, and 7 bases separated the two germline ends. As DNA, the CDR3 is TGCGCCAGCAGCTTGGCACAGGCGAACACTGAAGCTTTCTTT. Its protein product is CASSLAQANTEAFF.

V and J are TRBV7-2 and TRBJ2-3, with D maybe TRBD1 (6 bases). V lost 2 bases and J lost 2, with 14 bases in between. The CDR3 is 16 amino acids. CDR1 and CDR2 (germline): SGHTA, FQGNSA. Here the CDR3 DNA reads TGTGCCAGCAGCTTACGCAGGGCAGGGGCCACAGATACGCAGTATTTT. It codes for CASSLRRAGATDTQYF. The entire variable domain, with the rest obtained from reference TRBV7-2 and TRBJ2-3, is as follows: GAGVSQSPSNKVTEKGKDVELRCDPISGHTALYWYRQSLGQGLEFLIYFQGNSAPDKSGLPSDRFSAERTGGSVSTLTIQRTQQEDSAVYLCASSLRRAGATDTQYFGPGTRLTVL.

The rearrangement joins TRBV7-3 to TRBJ2-1, with D possibly matching TRBD2 (6 bases). From germline, CDR1 is SGHTA and CDR2 FQGTGA. The V and J ends lost 0 bases and 6 bases respectively, with 15 bases between them. The CDR3 runs 16 residues. The CDR3 reads CASSLTNPGVTNEQFF. The CDR3 DNA sequence: TGTGCCAGCAGCTTAACTAATCCGGGAGTCACCAATGAGCAGTTCTTC.

This chain joins TRBV4-1 and TRBJ2-1; 9 bases are a match to TRBD2. The CDR3 is 16 amino acids. V trimming: 8 bases; J trimming: 7 bases; junction bases outside the gene matches: 15. The germline CDR1 and CDR2 sequences are MGHRA and YSYEKL. The CDR3 loop is CASRPVSGGTGNEQFF. Written as DNA, the CDR3 is TGCGCCAGCCGGCCCGTTAGCGGGGGTACGGGGAATGAGCAGTTCTTC.

The chain couples TRBV4-1 to TRBJ1-1, with TRBD1 matching over 7 bases. This CDR3 has 15 amino acids. The germline CDR1 and CDR2 sequences are MGHRA and YSYEKL. V gave up 4 bases and J gave up 0 bases; unmatched junction bases: 5. CDR3 residues: CASSRTTGLNTEAFF. As DNA, the CDR3 is TGCGCCAGCAGCCGAACGACAGGGTTGAACACTGAAGCTTTCTTT.

V is TRBV5-6 and J is TRBJ2-3; no clear D. Between the trimmed V and J ends, which lost 0 bases and 2 bases, there was a span of 7 bases. CDR1 and CDR2 from the germline V gene are SGHDT and YYEEEE. This CDR3 comprises 14 residues. The CDR3 loop is CASSLGSSTDTQYF. CDR3 DNA sequence: TGTGCCAGCAGCTTGGGTAGTTCCACAGATACGCAGTATTTT.

This chain joins TRBV5-4 and TRBJ2-5; 13 bases align to TRBD2. V was clipped by 3 bases and J by 1 base; unmatched bases: 3. This CDR3 region has 16 residues. Germline values: CDR1 SGHNT, CDR2 YYREEE (reference sequence). CDR3 in DNA: TGTGCCAGCAGCTACGGACTAGCGGGGGCCCAAGAGACCCAGTACTTC. Translating it yields CASSYGLAGAQETQYF.

V usage is TRBV7-2 and J usage is TRBJ1-4; 8 positions agree with TRBD1. In germline, CDR1 is SGHTA, CDR2 FQGNSA. The CDR3 spans 15 residues. V gave up 3 bases and J gave up 8 bases; unmatched junction bases: 8. CDR3 DNA sequence: TGTGCCAGCAGCTTCGACAGGGGCTCGCGCGAAAAACTGTTTTTT. Amino acids: CASSFDRGSREKLFF.

V usage is TRBV4-2 and J usage is TRBJ2-1, with 13 bases identical to TRBD2. Germline CDR1 reads LGHNA; CDR2 reads YNFKEQ. The junction had 2 bases not matched to a gene; V was cut back by 0 bases and J by 6 bases. CDR3 size: 16 residues. CDR3 sequence: CASSQDRTSGSNEQFF. The CDR3 DNA sequence: TGTGCCAGCAGCCAAGATAGGACTAGCGGGAGCAATGAGCAGTTCTTC.

V is TRBV15 and J is TRBJ2-2, with D maybe TRBD2 (6 bases). V shed 1 base and J shed 3 bases, with 12 bases lying between them. CDR1 is LNHNV, CDR2 YYDKDF, per germline (reference sequence). This CDR3 contains 16 residues. In nucleotides, the CDR3 is TGTGCCACCAGCAGAGCCCTTTGGGGGGACACCGGGGAGCTGTTTTTT. Its translation is CATSRALWGDTGELFF. Complete variable domain (other parts from reference TRBV15 and TRBJ2-2): DAMVIQNPRYQVTQFGKPVTLSCSQTLNHNVMYWYQQKSSQAPKLLFHYYDKDFNNEADTPDNFQSRRPNTSFCFLDIRSPGLGDTAMYLCATSRALWGDTGELFFGEGSRLTVL.

The gene calls are TRBV6-1 and TRBJ2-7, with 12 bases that match TRBD1. Losses at the gene ends were 3 bases for V and 3 bases for J; bases not matched to a gene: 6. Germline V gives CDR1 MNHNS, CDR2 SASEGT. The CDR3 contains 16 residues. The CDR3 region has the DNA TGTGCCAGCAGTGAGGGACAGGGGGCTCCCAGCTACGAGCAGTACTTC. This sequence encodes CASSEGQGAPSYEQYF.

The chain is built from TRBV2 and TRBJ1-4; no clear D gene. This CDR3 is 15 amino acids long. Germline lookup yields CDR1 SNHLY and CDR2 FYNNEI. The germline V and J ends were trimmed by 4 bases and 0 bases, with 9 bases remaining between them. The chain's CDR3 is CASSVQKATNEKLFF. The CDR3 nucleotides are TGTGCCAGCAGTGTACAGAAAGCAACTAATGAAAAACTGTTTTTT.

The chain has TRBV7-3 and TRBJ2-1, with 13 bases matching TRBD2. The CDR3 has 15 residues. Germline CDR1 SGHTA, CDR2 FQGTGA. V was pared by 5 bases and J by 8 bases, with 6 bases of the junction left unmatched. The CDR3 region is CASSILAGGTYEQFF. CDR3 bases: TGTGCCAGCAGCATACTAGCGGGGGGGACCTATGAGCAGTTCTTC.

CDR3 nucleotides: TGTGCCAGCAGTCCACGGACAGGGTTGGGGGAGACCCAGTACTTC. It yields the protein CASSPRTGLGETQYF. The J gene is TRBJ2-5, the V gene TRBV7-7, with 8 bases aligning to TRBD1. V lost 6 bases, J lost 5 bases, and 11 bases stayed unmatched. This CDR3 spans 15 amino acids. Germline assignment: CDR1 SSHAT and CDR2 FNYEAQ (reference sequence). Looking up the rest from reference TRBV7-7 and TRBJ2-5 gives the full variable domain: GAGVSQSPRYKVTKRGQDVTLRCDPISSHATLYWYQQALGQGPEFLTYFNYEAQPDKSGLPSDRFSAERPEGSISTLTIQRTEQRDSAMYRCASSPRTGLGETQYFGPGTRLLVL.

The chain uses TRBV23-1 and TRBJ2-7; 7 nucleotides agree with TRBD2. TRBV23-1 is placed among ORFs of uncertain function. The CDR3 length is 16 residues. Germline trimming cut 1 base from V and 1 base from J; bases unmatched to any gene: 7. The CDR3 DNA reads TGCGCCAGCAGTCAATTCGTCCAGCGGGATTCCTACGAGCAGTACTTC. Translation gives CASSQFVQRDSYEQYF.

The rearrangement joins TRBV7-2 to TRBJ2-3, with 9 bases matching TRBD2. The CDR3 is made up of 14 amino acids. Losses at the gene ends were 1 base for V and 5 bases for J; bases not matched to a gene: 1. Germline V gene data show CDR1 as SGHTA and CDR2 as FQGNSA. CDR3 amino acids: CASSLELAGDTQYF. CDR3 nucleotide sequence: TGTGCCAGCAGCTTAGAACTAGCGGGAGATACGCAGTATTTT.

The chain has TRBV5-1 and TRBJ2-6; 11 bases map to TRBD1. The germline V gene encodes CDR1 SGHRS and CDR2 YFSETQ. This CDR3 region has 15 residues. With 3 bases clipped from V and 12 bases from J, the junction kept 8 bases outside the gene matches. The CDR3 loop reads CASSSRDRGTGVLTF. The CDR3 nucleotides are TGCGCCAGCAGCTCCCGGGACAGGGGGACCGGCGTCCTGACTTTC.

This chain joins TRBV3-1 (or the pseudogene TRBV3-2) and TRBJ2-7; TRBD2 aligns across 10 bases. Germline CDR1 LGHDT, CDR2 YNNKEL (reference sequence). CDR3 length equals 15 residues. V shed 7 bases and J 3 bases; nucleotides not matched to a gene: 9. CDR3 DNA: TGTGCCAGCACCCCGGGACTAGCGATTGACTACGAGCAGTACTTC. Its protein product is CASTPGLAIDYEQYF.